This TCR beta chain was identified in a study of T cells after yellow fever vaccination. Study-level information: Preparation of the low-cell-number fractions used SMART-Seq v4 Ultra Low Input. Study conclusions and caveats: Highly abundant clonotypes carried over from the bulk population could end up in FACS-sorted repertoires as contaminants. Post-booster repertoires contained most primary-vaccination clones again (roughly 96% CD4, over 70% CD8).

UMIs were added to TCR cDNA along with a universal primer site when it was made by 5'RACE template switching. TCRdb itself ran the 5' RACE reads through MiXCR, one entry per CDR3 protein. The sample has around 310,000 distinct CDR3 sequences; over 3.5% are singletons. The CDR3 is 13 residues long. Germline CDR1 LNHDA, CDR2 SQIVND (reference sequence). Trimming at V came to 9 bases and at J to 10 bases, leaving 10 bases not matched to a gene. Details on this clonotype: The target antigen is unknown.

The V gene is TRBV19, the J gene TRBJ2-1; TRBD2 matches 9 bases. Material: PBMCs, obtained 15 days after the yellow fever booster vaccination. This receptor was taken from a man aged 18 to 30 who received the YFV17D yellow fever vaccine. CDR3 amino acids: CASRAGGREEQFF. As DNA, the CDR3 is TGTGCCAGCCGAGCGGGGGGCCGAGAAGAGCAGTTCTTC. The full variable domain, its missing parts supplied by reference TRBV19 and TRBJ2-1, is DGGITQSPKYLFRKEGQNVTLSCEQNLNHDAMYWYRQDPGQGLRLIYYSQIVNDFQKGDIAEGYSVSREKKESFPLTVTSAQKNPTAFYLCASRAGGREEQFFGPGTRLTVL.